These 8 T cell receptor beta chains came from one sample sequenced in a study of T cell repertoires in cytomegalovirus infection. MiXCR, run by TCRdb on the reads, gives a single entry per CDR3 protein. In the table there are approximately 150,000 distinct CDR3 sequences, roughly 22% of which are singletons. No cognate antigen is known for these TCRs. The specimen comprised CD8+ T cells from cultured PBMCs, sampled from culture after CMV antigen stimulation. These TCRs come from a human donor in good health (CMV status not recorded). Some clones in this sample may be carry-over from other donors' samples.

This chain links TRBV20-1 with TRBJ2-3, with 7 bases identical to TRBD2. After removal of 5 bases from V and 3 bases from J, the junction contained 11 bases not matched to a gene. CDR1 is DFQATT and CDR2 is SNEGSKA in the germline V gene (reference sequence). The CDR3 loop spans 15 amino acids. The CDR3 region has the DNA TGCAGTGCTGGAGGGGTCGGGGGGTATACAGATACGCAGTATTTT. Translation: CSAGGVGGYTDTQYF.

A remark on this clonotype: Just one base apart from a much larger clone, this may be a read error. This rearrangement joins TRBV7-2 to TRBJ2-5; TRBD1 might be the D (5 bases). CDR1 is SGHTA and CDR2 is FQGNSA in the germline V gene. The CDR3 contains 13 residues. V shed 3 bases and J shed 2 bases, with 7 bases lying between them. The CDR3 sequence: CASSLRQQETQYF. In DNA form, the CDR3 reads TGTGCCAGCAGCTTGCGACAGCAAGAGACCCAGTACTTC.

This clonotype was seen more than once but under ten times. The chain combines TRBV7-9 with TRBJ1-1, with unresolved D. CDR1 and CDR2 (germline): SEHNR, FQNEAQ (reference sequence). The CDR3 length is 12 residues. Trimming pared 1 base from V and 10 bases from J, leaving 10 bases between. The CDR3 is CASSLVTRGAFF. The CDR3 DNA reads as TGTGCCAGCAGCTTAGTAACTCGTGGAGCTTTCTTT.

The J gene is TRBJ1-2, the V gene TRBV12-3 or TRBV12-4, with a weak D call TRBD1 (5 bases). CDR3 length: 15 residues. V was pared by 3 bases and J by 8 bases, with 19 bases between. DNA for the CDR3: TGTGCCAGCAGTTTCCCTCCGGGACGGAGAGAAGGCTACACCTTC. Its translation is CASSFPPGRREGYTF.

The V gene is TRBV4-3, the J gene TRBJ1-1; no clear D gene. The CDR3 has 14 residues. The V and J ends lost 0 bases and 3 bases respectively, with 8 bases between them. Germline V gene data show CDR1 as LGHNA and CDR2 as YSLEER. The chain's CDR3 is CASSQDRMDTEAFF. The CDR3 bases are TGCGCCAGCAGCCAAGATAGGATGGACACTGAAGCTTTCTTT.

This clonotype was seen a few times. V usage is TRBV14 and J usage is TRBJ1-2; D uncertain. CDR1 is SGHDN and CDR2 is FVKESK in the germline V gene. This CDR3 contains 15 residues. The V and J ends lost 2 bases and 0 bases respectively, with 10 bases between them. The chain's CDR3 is CASSQIVGTNYGYTF. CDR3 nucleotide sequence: TGTGCCAGCAGCCAAATCGTAGGTACTAACTATGGCTACACCTTC.

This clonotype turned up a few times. The DNA of the CDR3 is TGTGCCAGCAGCTCTCACAGGGATAGCCCGGATTATGGCTACACCTTC. This gives the protein CASSSHRDSPDYGYTF. The rearrangement uses TRBV7-2 and TRBJ1-2, with D possibly being TRBD1 (6 bases). Trimming removed 4 bases from V and 5 bases from J, with 20 bases in between. The CDR3 totals 16 residues. The germline V gene encodes CDR1 SGHTA and CDR2 FQGNSA.

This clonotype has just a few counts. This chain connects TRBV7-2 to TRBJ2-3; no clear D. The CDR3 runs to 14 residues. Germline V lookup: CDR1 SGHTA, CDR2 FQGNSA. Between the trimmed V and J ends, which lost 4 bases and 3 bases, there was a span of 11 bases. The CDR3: CASSSLTLTDTQYF. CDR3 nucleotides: TGTGCCAGCAGCTCACTTACACTAACAGATACGCAGTATTTT.